This TCR beta chain was captured in a study of blood T cell repertoires in COVID-19 (TCRdb year 2020). General notes on the study: Samples covering the acute and convalescent phases of COVID-19 were provided by collaborators in the United States, Italy and Spain. HLA class I and class II types, where available, came from metadata supplied by the sample provider rather than from assay-based typing. A de-identified subject ID, COVID-19 status, age in years and sex were almost always included in the sample metadata. A freely available public database, intended as a resource for researchers studying the immune response to SARS-CoV-2, is where the repertoires were released. The material from the prospective study consisted of cDNA or gDNA derived from T cells, B-cell-depleted T cells, or PBMCs. The samples were drawn from the first 160 participants of the ongoing ImmuneRACE study and from some 1,300 subjects provided by 6 global collaborators. Subjects who had been exposed to COVID-19, were actively infected with it, or had recovered from it provided the deeply sampled blood TCRbeta repertoires that made up the dataset.

TCRbeta CDR3 regions were amplified from genomic DNA by means of the immunoSEQ Assay, a bias-controlled multiplex PCR. The study's own analysis went as follows. Within the assay, amplification of reference gene primers was used to estimate how many nucleated cells each sample contained. To quantify the absolute abundance of each unique TCRbeta CDR3 rearrangement, sequence reads were collapsed and filtered. For each sample, productive Simpson clonality was calculated as the square root of Simpson's diversity index across productive rearrangements. TCRdb mirrors the immuneACCESS table, restricted to in-frame sequences. Some clones are absent from its copies; in checked studies, under half trace to an unresolved V gene, and the reason for the others is unknown. V, J and clone size were drawn from that table, and D and trimming were deduced from the DNA. In this sample the table shows approximately 210,000 clones, 70% to 90% of which occur a single time. The ten largest clonotypes hold roughly 8.1% of the sample.

The full study reports these points: The amount of clinical and demographic metadata varied by source and participant and was provided uncurated.

In regard to this clone: Its binding antigen is unknown. No per-base quality is available; no much larger clone lies one base away.

In the prospective study, participants were about 18 to 95 years old, resided in about two dozen geographic areas of the United States, and were enrolled through a virtual design. In the prospective study, participants were assigned to cohorts based on the clinical history participants reported in a screening survey and a study questionnaire. Recovered participants in ImmuneRACE Cohort 3 were defined by two consecutive negative NP/OP PCR tests, clearance by a healthcare professional, or resolution of symptoms. Mobile phlebotomists in the prospective study collected whole blood, serum and a nasopharyngeal or oropharyngeal swab from every participant. Participants in the prospective study had the option to provide additional blood draws and questionnaires over an approximately 2-month period. Prospective study blood samples were shipped either frozen or at room temperature before DNA extraction.

The CDR3 has 14 amino acids, counting the end cysteine and phenylalanine. Only the CDR3 region is kept as DNA, spanning 42 bases read in frame from base 1. V loses 1 base of germline sequence and J loses 2 bases, and the interval between the two ends is 9 bases. CDR1 and CDR2 are drawn from the germline V gene: MGHRA, YSYEKL. The chain is assembled from TRBV4-1 and TRBJ2-7; the D gene is unclear. This TCR was recovered from a woman younger than 30 who had recovered from COVID-19. What was sequenced was PBMCs or T cells enriched from blood (not recorded which). The CDR3 region reads CASSQGPDTYEQYF. The nucleotides are TGCGCCAGCAGCCAAGGCCCCGACACCTACGAGCAGTACTTC.